One sample yielded the 21 T cell receptor beta chains listed below, sequenced in a study of CD8 T cells in ankylosing spondylitis. TCRdb independently ran MiXCR on the 5' RACE reads; one entry per CDR3 protein. The profile shows about 350,000 distinct CDR3 sequences, more than 20% of them singletons. Sequences were obtained from blood, either unsorted or a sorted T cell fraction (not recorded which). These receptors were taken from a male donor with ankylosing spondylitis or in good health (not recorded which).

In its sample, this clonotype was seen many times. The rearrangement links TRBV3-1 to TRBJ2-7; 7 positions agree with TRBD1. The CDR3 runs to 13 residues. Looked up from germline, CDR1 is LGHDT and CDR2 is YNNKEL (reference sequence). Trimming at V came to 4 bases and at J to 2 bases, leaving 2 bases not matched to a gene. Here the CDR3 reads CASSRDSTYEQYF. CDR3 DNA sequence: TGTGCCAGCAGCCGGGACAGTACCTACGAGCAGTACTTC.

The chain carries TRBV7-6 and TRBJ2-5, with 7 bases fitting TRBD1. J gave up 1 base and V 5 bases, and 7 bases lay outside the gene matches. This CDR3 region has 15 residues. Germline lookup yields CDR1 SGHVS and CDR2 FNYEAQ. The DNA for the CDR3 is TGTGCCAGCAGCCCGGACAGGATTACCCAAGAGACCCAGTACTTC. Protein product: CASSPDRITQETQYF. The full variable domain, rest sourced from reference TRBV7-6 and TRBJ2-5, is GAGVSQSPRYKVTKRGQDVALRCDPISGHVSLYWYRQALGQGPEFLTYFNYEAQQDKSGLPNDRFSAERPEGSISTLTIQRTEQRDSAMYRCASSPDRITQETQYFGPGTRLLVL.

The chain couples TRBV3-1 to TRBJ1-1; 7 positions match TRBD1. The CDR3 consists of 15 residues. Germline V gene data show CDR1 as LGHDT and CDR2 as YNNKEL (reference sequence). With 4 bases clipped from V and 4 bases from J, the junction kept 9 bases outside the gene matches. CDR3 in amino acids: CASSLPTSGGTEAFF. The CDR3 DNA is TGTGCCAGCAGCCTCCCTACCTCAGGGGGCACTGAAGCTTTCTTT.

V usage is TRBV5-1 and J usage is TRBJ2-5; D not resolved. V was cut by 6 bases and J by 1 base, with 10 bases left in between. The CDR3 runs to 13 residues. Germline V gene sequence: CDR1 SGHRS, CDR2 YFSETQ. The CDR3 DNA reads TGCGCCAGCAAAGATTGGGGCCAAGAGACCCAGTACTTC. Translation: CASKDWGQETQYF.

This chain uses TRBV4-1 with TRBJ2-3; TRBD2 matches 8 bases. This CDR3 contains 14 residues. With V trimmed by 4 bases and J by 10 bases, 10 bases remained unmatched. Per germline, CDR1 MGHRA and CDR2 YSYEKL. CDR3 nucleotide sequence: TGCGCCAGCAGCCCTGGACTCGGGGGGGGGCCGCAGTATTTT. It yields the protein CASSPGLGGGPQYF.

This clonotype was observed a handful of times. The chain has TRBV9 and TRBJ2-3; 7 positions match TRBD1. The CDR3 covers 17 residues. Germline V CDR1 and CDR2: SGDLS, YYNGEE. V shed 2 bases, J shed 2 bases, and the junction held 11 bases outside the gene matches. For the CDR3, the DNA is TGTGCCAGCAGCGTCTTAGGGGGCGGAGTAAACACAGATACGCAGTATTTT. It encodes CASSVLGGGVNTDTQYF.

This chain links TRBV30 with TRBJ2-1, with D unclear. This CDR3 is 11 amino acids long. Trimming left V 1 base short and J 6 bases short, with 4 bases between. Germline V lookup: CDR1 GTSNPN, CDR2 SVGIG (reference sequence). The CDR3 DNA sequence: TGTGCCTGGAGTGCCTTCAATGAGCAGTTCTTC. Translated, it gives CAWSAFNEQFF.

This clonotype was detected ten times or more. This chain links TRBV12-3 or TRBV12-4 with TRBJ2-2; 7 bases fit TRBD1. This CDR3 spans 14 amino acids. V shed 1 base, J shed 6 bases, and the junction held 2 bases outside the gene matches. The CDR3 region has the DNA TGTGCCAGCAGTTTAGGGCAGGGGGCCGGGGAGCTGTTTTTT. Translation gives CASSLGQGAGELFF.

The chain joins TRBV7-9 to TRBJ2-1; 13 nucleotides line up with TRBD2. The CDR3 is made up of 16 amino acids. CDR1 and CDR2 (germline): SEHNR, FQNEAQ (reference sequence). With 5 bases clipped from V and 10 bases from J, the junction kept 11 bases outside the gene matches. The CDR3 spells CASSILAGGLPGEQFF. The CDR3 nucleotides are TGTGCCAGCAGCATACTAGCGGGGGGGCTTCCTGGGGAGCAGTTCTTC.

This clonotype has only a few counts. The genes are TRBV4-1 and TRBJ2-2; 14 positions agree with TRBD2. The junction had 3 bases not matched to a gene; V was cut back by 5 bases and J by 4 bases. The CDR3 runs to 16 residues. Germline loops: CDR1 MGHRA, CDR2 YSYEKL. CDR3 sequence: CASSGTSGGVTGELFF. DNA of the CDR3: TGCGCCAGCAGCGGGACTAGCGGGGGTGTCACCGGGGAGCTGTTTTTT.

The sample holds a few counts of this clonotype. CDR3 nucleotides: TGTGCCAGCAGCTTAGACGAGTGGTACCAAGAGACCCAGTACTTC. This encodes CASSLDEWYQETQYF. The chain is built from TRBV7-2 and TRBJ2-5; D remains unclear. The V end lost 1 base, the J end lost 0 bases, and 9 bases lay between the germline ends. The CDR3 spans 15 residues. Per germline, CDR1 SGHTA and CDR2 FQGNSA.

V usage is TRBV9 and J usage is TRBJ2-5; 9 nucleotides align to TRBD1. The germline V gene encodes CDR1 SGDLS and CDR2 YYNGEE. The CDR3 runs 16 residues. The ends lost 4 bases at V and 2 bases at J; junction bases unmatched: 9. The CDR3 DNA follows: TGTGCCAGCAGCCCGGACAGGGGCGGGGATCAAGAGACCCAGTACTTC. Translation gives CASSPDRGGDQETQYF.

This clonotype occurred a few times. This sequence joins TRBV9 and TRBJ2-3; D remains ambiguous. V gave up 0 bases and J gave up 2 bases, with 10 bases separating them. There are 15 residues in the CDR3. The V gene's germline CDR1 is SGDLS and CDR2 YYNGEE. This chain's CDR3 is CASSVEAGPTDTQYF. The CDR3 DNA reads as TGTGCCAGCAGCGTAGAGGCAGGCCCCACAGATACGCAGTATTTT.

The J gene is TRBJ1-4, the V gene TRBV28; no clear D gene. CDR1 and CDR2 from the germline V gene are MDHEN and SYDVKM. The V gene lost 2 bases and the J gene lost 2 bases, with 9 bases spanning the gap. The CDR3 runs to 15 residues. As DNA, the CDR3 is TGTGCCAGCAGTTTAAGGAGTTTCACTAATGAAAAACTGTTTTTT. Amino acids: CASSLRSFTNEKLFF.

The gene calls are TRBV7-9 and TRBJ2-7; 7 bases are shared with TRBD1. Per germline, CDR1 SEHNR and CDR2 FQNEAQ (reference sequence). The V segment lost 5 bases and the J segment 2 bases; nucleotides outside the gene matches: 6. CDR3 size: 14 residues. The CDR3 DNA sequence: TGTGCCAGCAGCGCTCGGGACAGAACCTACGAGCAGTACTTC. This translates into CASSARDRTYEQYF.

V usage is TRBV6-1 and J usage is TRBJ1-1, with a tentative D call TRBD1 (6 bases). From germline, CDR1 is MNHNS and CDR2 SASEGT. CDR3 length: 14 amino acids. V was cut by 10 bases and J by 4 bases, with 19 bases left in between. CDR3 bases: TGTGCCAACGGGGGGGCAGGCGCCGGCACTGAAGCTTTCTTT. Its protein product is CANGGAGAGTEAFF.

V usage is TRBV3-1 and J usage is TRBJ2-1; unclear D gene. CDR1 and CDR2 from the germline V gene are LGHDT and YNNKEL (reference sequence). This CDR3 has 14 residues. Trimming took off 3 bases at V and 6 bases at J, with 12 bases between the two ends. The CDR3 spells CASSHGLSPNEQFF. Here the CDR3 DNA reads TGTGCCAGCAGCCATGGCCTGTCCCCCAATGAGCAGTTCTTC.

The chain employs TRBV29-1 and TRBJ2-3; 8 bases match TRBD2. Germline-derived CDR1 and CDR2 are SQVTM and ANQGSEA. V gave up 3 bases and J gave up 2 bases; unmatched junction bases: 10. This CDR3 spans 16 amino acids. CDR3 bases: TGCAGCGTTGACGATGTGCGCGGGGGGATCACAGATACGCAGTATTTT. It specifies CSVDDVRGGITDTQYF.

This clonotype was counted a few times. The rearrangement links TRBV9 to TRBJ1-2; D unresolved. This CDR3 has 11 amino acids. The germline gives CDR1 SGDLS, CDR2 YYNGEE. V dropped 3 bases and J dropped 6 bases, with 6 bases sitting between them. The CDR3 DNA reads TGTGCCAGCAGCGCCCCCAATGGCTACACCTTC. This gives the protein CASSAPNGYTF.

The rearrangement links TRBV27 to TRBJ2-7; maybe TRBD2 (5 bases). The CDR3 is 14 amino acids. V was cut by 4 bases and J by 5 bases, with 15 bases left in between. Germline V CDR1 and CDR2: MNHEY, SMNVEV (reference sequence). CDR3 sequence reads: CASSWVGWRDEQYF. The CDR3 DNA sequence: TGTGCCAGCAGTTGGGTGGGGTGGCGGGACGAGCAGTACTTC.

The rearrangement links TRBV20-1 to TRBJ2-3; 8 bases agree with TRBD2. The CDR3 has 14 residues. Germline V gene sequence: CDR1 DFQATT, CDR2 SNEGSKA (reference sequence). Losses at the gene ends were 0 bases for V and 6 bases for J; bases not matched to a gene: 5. CDR3 DNA: TGCAGTGCTAGAGATGGACTAGCAAGTGATACGCAGTATTTT. It yields the protein CSARDGLASDTQYF.